This T cell receptor beta chain was documented in a study of cytomegalovirus exposure and HLA in healthy donors. Study-wide points: Through in vitro validation, a few CMV-associated chains were shown to be specific for CMV antigens. In a later analysis, a genetic analysis reported fewer productive-TCR N-insertions in an Asian-associated ancestry cluster than the cohort average.

With regard to this clone: No antigen is known for it.

The length of the CDR3 is 16 residues. V lost 7 bases and J lost 2, with 19 bases in between. CDR1 and CDR2 (germline): MRHNA, SNTAGT. This PCR relied on a set of 60 Vbeta primers and 13 Jbeta primers. The method was immunoSEQ multiplex PCR; TCRdb's version includes in-frame clones alone and lacks a portion of them. Here the sample spans 90,000 to 110,000 clones, approximately 80% being singletons. The specimen was PBMCs. This TCR derives from a male donor in good health and CMV-seronegative. The genes are TRBV6-4 and TRBJ2-3, with D perhaps matching TRBD2 (6 bases). The CDR3 nucleotides read TGTGCCAGCAAAGACCAACCGGGCGGGGTCACAGATACGCAGTATTTT. Translated: CASKDQPGGVTDTQYF.